One and the same sample provided the 10 T cell receptor beta chains below, sequenced in a study of cytomegalovirus exposure and HLA in healthy donors. Amplification used 60 Vbeta primers and 13 Jbeta primers. TCRdb keeps only in-frame clones here, not all; method: immunoSEQ multiplex PCR. The sample contains about 160,000 clones, about 80% of which appear only once. The specimen sequenced was PBMCs. These receptors all come from a woman aged 45-59 years in good health and CMV-seropositive.

There are a few counts of this clone. The chain has TRBV10-1 and TRBJ2-7; 13 bases agree with TRBD2. V was clipped by 6 bases and J by 3 bases; unmatched bases: 11. This CDR3 is built from 17 residues. Per the germline V gene, CDR1 is WNHNN and CDR2 is SYGVQD (reference sequence). The CDR3 sequence is CASSPGLAGPPSYEQYF. CDR3 DNA sequence: TGCGCCAGCAGCCCGGGACTAGCGGGACCGCCCAGCTACGAGCAGTACTTC.

CDR3 nucleotides: TGCGCCAGCGGTCCGGGGAATGTAAATGAAAAACTGTTTTTT. This encodes CASGPGNVNEKLFF. The chain couples TRBV5-1 to TRBJ1-4, with D unclear. The CDR3 contains 14 residues. Germline loops: CDR1 SGHRS, CDR2 YFSETQ. The germline V and J ends were trimmed by 7 bases and 5 bases, with 15 bases remaining between them. Together with reference TRBV5-1 and TRBJ1-4, the CDR3 gives the full variable domain: KAGVTQTPRYLIKTRGQQVTLSCSPISGHRSVSWYQQTPGQGLQFLFEYFSETQRNKGNFPGRFSGRQFSNSRSEMNVSTLELGDSALYLCASGPGNVNEKLFFGSGTQLSVL.

The chain employs TRBV30 and TRBJ1-2; 8 nucleotides agree with TRBD1. The CDR3 is 15 amino acids. CDR1 is GTSNPN, CDR2 SVGIG, per germline (reference sequence). The J segment lost 6 bases and the V segment lost 6 bases, leaving 15 bases of the junction unmatched. As DNA, the CDR3 is TGTGCCTGCAGACCCCCGGACAGGGAGGAGGATGGCTACACCTTC. Encoded protein: CACRPPDREEDGYTF.

To note about this clone: The same CDR3 can be traced to other DNA sequences in this sample. The chain links TRBV5-1 to TRBJ1-1, with a tentative D call TRBD1 (6 bases). The CDR3 consists of 14 residues. The germline V and J ends were trimmed by 0 bases and 2 bases, with 8 bases remaining between them. Germline loops: CDR1 SGHRS, CDR2 YFSETQ. The CDR3 region is CASSLDRANTEAFF. In DNA, the CDR3 is TGCGCCAGCAGCTTGGACAGGGCCAACACTGAAGCTTTCTTT.

This clone was found a few times. J is TRBJ1-3 and V is TRBV4-1, with a weak D call TRBD1 (5 bases). V lost 0 bases to trimming and J lost 0 bases, with 18 bases between them. The CDR3 is 19 residues long. Germline V gives CDR1 MGHRA, CDR2 YSYEKL. Here the CDR3 reads CASSQERTRVLYSGNTIYF. CDR3 in DNA: TGCGCCAGCAGCCAAGAACGGACAAGGGTTTTGTACTCTGGAAACACCATATATTTT.

The J gene is TRBJ2-2, the V gene TRBV27, with 8 bases that match TRBD1. V dropped 7 bases and J dropped 4; count of bases not matched to a gene: 8. This CDR3 is built from 15 residues. Germline V gives CDR1 MNHEY, CDR2 SMNVEV (reference sequence). This CDR3 is CASKRGQGFTGELFF. CDR3 in DNA: TGTGCCAGCAAAAGAGGACAGGGTTTCACCGGGGAGCTGTTTTTT.

The gene calls are TRBV2 and TRBJ2-3; TRBD2 matches at 10 bases. CDR3 length: 13 residues. Per the germline V gene, CDR1 is SNHLY and CDR2 is FYNNEI. After removal of 6 bases from V and 5 bases from J, the junction contained 2 bases not matched to a gene. The CDR3 DNA is TGTGCCAGCAGGCGACTAGCGGGAGATACGCAGTATTTT. It encodes CASRRLAGDTQYF.

CDR3 DNA sequence: TGTGCCAGCAGCCGCGGGCAGGCCAGCTCCTACGAGCAGTACTTC. Translated: CASSRGQASSYEQYF. V is TRBV7-2 and J is TRBJ2-7; TRBD2 is a possible D gene (5 bases). Trimming pared 5 bases from V and 0 bases from J, leaving 14 bases between. This CDR3 region has 15 residues. Germline CDR1 reads SGHTA; CDR2 reads FQGNSA.

The chain uses TRBV28 and TRBJ1-6; D might be TRBD1 (5 bases). From germline, CDR1 is MDHEN and CDR2 SYDVKM. The CDR3 runs to 14 residues. Trimming removed 2 bases from V and 7 bases from J, with 9 bases in between. The CDR3 sequence is CASSLDRFNSPLHF. The CDR3, as DNA: TGTGCCAGCAGTTTAGACAGATTCAATTCACCCCTCCACTTT. The variable domain in full, with the rest retrieved from reference TRBV28 and TRBJ1-6, is DVKVTQSSRYLVKRTGEKVFLECVQDMDHENMFWYRQDPGLGLRLIYFSYDVKMKEKGDIPEGYSVSREKKERFSLILESASTNQTSMYLCASSLDRFNSPLHFGNGTRLTVT.

The chain has TRBV2 and TRBJ2-1, with 7 positions matching TRBD1. Germline CDR1 SNHLY, CDR2 FYNNEI. This CDR3 has 15 residues. Germline trimming cut 4 bases from V and 2 bases from J; bases unmatched to any gene: 5. The CDR3 reads CASSVFQGAYNEQFF. The CDR3 nucleotides are TGTGCCAGCAGTGTTTTCCAGGGGGCCTACAATGAGCAGTTCTTC.